These T cell receptor beta chains were read from a single sample in a study of early T cells in non-severe SARS-CoV-2 infection. Via MiXCR, TCRdb re-called the 5' RACE reads, giving one row per CDR3 protein. The sample holds tens of thousands of distinct CDR3 sequences, about 4.5% seen once. The sample taken for sequencing was whole blood. These receptors were taken from an adult who was a healthcare worker with PCR-confirmed SARS-CoV-2 infection or an uninfected control (not recorded which). Each CDR3 is given with its conserved first and last residue. A D gene is named only where the DNA matches it firmly. The size field is filled for only some rows; it gives once, few, many or a size class.

TRBJ2-7 TRBD2 few TRBV6-1 TGTGCCAGCAGTTCACCATCAGGGGGACTAGCGGGAGGCCTCCACGAGCAGTACTTC CASSSPSGGLAGGLHEQYF
TRBJ2-5 TRBD2 . TRBV7-2 TGTGCCAGCAGCTTAGCCGGGACTAGCGGGAGGGAGACCCAGTACTTC CASSLAGTSGRETQYF
TRBJ2-1 TRBD1 many TRBV6-5 TGTGCCAGCAAGGACAGGGGGTACAATGAGCAGTTCTTC CASKDRGYNEQFF
TRBJ2-2 TRBD1 many TRBV29-1 TGCAGCGTTCGACAGGGGGGGACCGGGGAGCTGTTTTTT CSVRQGGTGELFF
TRBJ2-7 . many TRBV28 TGTGCCAGCAGTTTATTAGTGGATACGGGCCCCTACGAGCAGTACTTC CASSLLVDTGPYEQYF
TRBJ2-6 . few TRBV19 TGTGCCAGTAGTATAGCCCCAAGCAGTGCTGGGGCCAACGTCCTGACTTTC CASSIAPSSAGANVLTF
TRBJ2-3 . many TRBV29-1 TGCAGCCTCCAGCGGACAGATGGAGATACGCAGTATTTT CSLQRTDGDTQYF
TRBJ1-3 . many TRBV6-1 TGTGCCAGCAGTGAAAGGGGAGATCCCTTCTCTGGAAACACCATATATTTT CASSERGDPFSGNTIYF
TRBJ2-3 . . TRBV12-3/TRBV12-4 TGTGCCAGCAGTGCCGGACAGCAGGGAGATACGCAGTATTTT CASSAGQQGDTQYF
TRBJ2-7 . many TRBV19 TGTGCCAGTAGTACAGAATCCTCCTACGAGCAGTACTTC CASSTESSYEQYF
TRBJ1-5 . many TRBV7-9 TGTGCCAGCAGCTTAGTAGGGTCAGGCAATCAGCCCCAGCATTTT CASSLVGSGNQPQHF
TRBJ2-7 . many TRBV5-1 TGCGCCAGCAGCTTGGCCTCCGCATGGAACTTCGAGCAGTACTTC CASSLASAWNFEQYF
TRBJ2-7 . many TRBV4-2 TGTGCCAGCAGCCAAGAAGGGGCGCTCTCCTACGAGCAGTACTTC CASSQEGALSYEQYF
TRBJ1-5 . many TRBV19 TGTGCCAGTAGTATGGGCAGATCGACCAATCAGCCCCAGCATTTT CASSMGRSTNQPQHF
TRBJ2-7 TRBD2 . TRBV5-1 TGCGCCAGCACGGAGGTAGCGGGAGGGCAAGGGGAGCAGTACTTC CASTEVAGGQGEQYF
TRBJ2-4 . . TRBV6-6 TGTGCCAGCAGAGTTCGGGCCAAAAACATTCAGTACTTC CASRVRAKNIQYF
TRBJ2-4 . many TRBV5-4 TGTGCCAGCAGCCCGCAAGACGGCCCAAACATTCAGTACTTC CASSPQDGPNIQYF
TRBJ1-6 . . TRBV28 TGTGCCAGCAGATGGGACTCAAGGCTCAATTCACCCCTCCACTTT CASRWDSRLNSPLHF
TRBJ2-1 TRBD2 many TRBV6-5 TGTGCCAGCAGGGGCGGGAGTTCCTACAATGAGCAGTTCTTC CASRGGSSYNEQFF
TRBJ2-7 TRBD2 many TRBV5-1 TGCGCCAGCAGCTTAAGCGGGAAAATAGACTACGAGCAGTACTTC CASSLSGKIDYEQYF
TRBJ2-1 TRBD1 few TRBV5-1 TGCGCCAGCAGCTTGACGGGACAGGGCAGCAATGAGCAGTTCTTC CASSLTGQGSNEQFF